This record looks at one TCR beta chain sequence and its context. Its antigen is unknown. TCRdb's table, derived via immunoSEQ multiplex PCR, lists solely in-frame clones and lacks some. The sample lists about 740 clones, 21% occurring once. The data were taken from a study of T cells in localized non-small cell lung cancer. Findings and limits, study-wide: Measurement of T cell clonality placed uninvolved adjacent lung highest, above the level in tumor. Median detection of top 100 tumor clones in adjacent lung was roughly 61 clones. There was an association of higher blood T cell density with longer overall survival.

The sequence derives from a female donor over 55 with stage II lung adenocarcinoma. The material was normal lung tissue next to the tumor, obtained before any cancer treatment.

CDR3 nucleotides: TGTGCCAGCAGCCTCCAGGGACAGGGGGGGTCCTACAATGAGCAGTTCTTC. It yields the protein CASSLQGQGGSYNEQFF. The chain uses TRBV11-3 and TRBJ2-1, with 11 nucleotides matching TRBD1. CDR3 size: 17 residues. Germline V gene sequence: CDR1 SGHNT, CDR2 YENEEA. With 5 bases clipped from V and 1 base from J, the junction kept 7 bases outside the gene matches.